What follows is one TCR beta chain and its context. Its antigen remains undetermined. No much larger clonotype is one base removed from it; base qualities were not supplied. Based on the germline V gene, the CDR1 and CDR2 sequences are LGHNA and YSLEER. The CDR3 holds 18 amino acids from the cysteine to the phenylalanine. Here the CDR3 DNA is all that survives: 54 bases in frame from base 1. Compared with germline, V lacks 0 bases and J lacks 1 base; bases without a gene match: 11. The trial excluded patients who had a history of autoimmune disease or were on systemic immunosuppression. Peripheral blood for TCR sequencing was collected from all dose cohorts at baseline, on cycle 4 day 1, and on cycle 7 day 1. The samples were taken from a phase I, first-in-human, multicenter, open-label dose-escalation trial of ivuxolimab. The trial enrolled adults with locally advanced or metastatic head and neck squamous cell, hepatocellular, melanoma or renal cell carcinoma. CD4+ and CD8+ T cells were sorted separately from peripheral blood before TCR sequencing.

Genomic DNA was isolated from the sorted cells so that the TCRbeta CDR3 region could be sequenced. The immunoSEQ Assay was used to sequence the TCRbeta CDR3 regions. This immuneACCESS table, as held by TCRdb, lists in-frame sequences with V and J called but not all clones. Of the missing ones, under half trace to an unresolved V gene in checked studies; the others have no known cause. The sample yields around 59,000 clones; around nine tenths were counted once. Approximately 1% of the sample belongs to the ten largest clones. This record belongs to a study of OX40 agonist ivuxolimab in advanced cancers. Study-wide context: Ivuxolimab, which targeted the costimulatory receptor OX40 (CD134), was an agonistic, fully human IgG2 monoclonal antibody. Prior anti-PD-1, anti-PD-L1 or anti-CTLA-4 therapy was permitted, and approximately 40% of dose-escalation patients had received checkpoint inhibitors. The paper describes the monotherapy dose-escalation part (N of about 52 patients) of the phase I trial of ivuxolimab. In the dose-escalation cohort, more than 75% of patients were male, and the mean age was approximately 60 years, with a range of roughly 23 to 85. Of the approximately 54 dose-escalation patients, hepatocellular carcinoma was present in about 20, melanoma in roughly 15, renal cell carcinoma in 9 and head and neck cancer in 9. Partial responses occurred in three dose-escalation patients: two with cutaneous melanoma and one with hepatocellular carcinoma. Peripheral TCRbeta sequencing aimed to test whether ivuxolimab altered TCR sequence diversity and caused clonal T-cell expansion. Intravenous ivuxolimab was administered to patients every 2 weeks at six dose levels: 0.01, 0.1, 0.3, 1.5, 3 and 10 mg/kg.

Study-level results and caveats: In partial responders in the 0.1-3.0 mg/kg groups, normalized peripheral clonal expansion was found to be among the lowest, especially among CD8+ T cells. Antigen specificity was not determined for the clonally expanded peripheral T cells. Low levels of normalized T-cell clonal expansion were also seen in some nonresponding patients. On average, CD8+ T cells showed more expanded clones than CD4+ T cells after ivuxolimab. Clonal expansion of both CD4+ and CD8+ blood T cells was observed from baseline to week 6 at doses 0.1 to 3.0 mg/kg.

The rearranged chain carries TRBV4-3 and TRBJ1-1; TRBD1 aligns with 7 central bases. Sequencing used CD4+ or CD8+ T cells sorted from blood, obtained in a trial of the OX40 agonist ivuxolimab. This TCR was recovered from an adult with an advanced solid tumor such as melanoma, head and neck, liver or kidney cancer. CDR3 sequence: CASSQDRGAGGGNTEAFF. The nucleotide sequence is given as TGCGCCAGCAGCCAAGATCGCGGGGCAGGGGGGGGGAACACTGAAGCTTTCTTT.